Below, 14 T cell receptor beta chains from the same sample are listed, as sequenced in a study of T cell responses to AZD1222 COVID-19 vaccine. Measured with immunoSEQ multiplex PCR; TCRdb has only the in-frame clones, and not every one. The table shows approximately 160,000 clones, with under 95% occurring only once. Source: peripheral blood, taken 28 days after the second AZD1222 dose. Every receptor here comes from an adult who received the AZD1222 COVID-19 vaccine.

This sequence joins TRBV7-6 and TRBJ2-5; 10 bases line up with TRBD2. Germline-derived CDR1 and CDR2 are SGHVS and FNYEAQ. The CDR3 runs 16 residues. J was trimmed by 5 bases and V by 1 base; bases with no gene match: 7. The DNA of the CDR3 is TGTGCCAGCAGCTTAGTTCCTAGCGGGAGCGGGGAGACCCAGTACTTC. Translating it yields CASSLVPSGSGETQYF.

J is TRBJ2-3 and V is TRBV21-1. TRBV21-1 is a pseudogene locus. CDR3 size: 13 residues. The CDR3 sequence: CASSKSGTDTQYF. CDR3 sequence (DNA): TGTGCCAGCAGCAAATCTGGGACAGATACGCAGTATTTT.

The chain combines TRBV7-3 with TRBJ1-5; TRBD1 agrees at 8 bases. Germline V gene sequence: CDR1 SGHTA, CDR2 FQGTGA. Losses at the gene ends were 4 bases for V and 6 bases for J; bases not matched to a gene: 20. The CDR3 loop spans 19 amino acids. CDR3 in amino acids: CASSYSTNEGTQGGQPQHF. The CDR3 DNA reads TGTGCCAGCAGCTATTCAACCAATGAGGGCACACAGGGGGGTCAGCCCCAGCATTTT.

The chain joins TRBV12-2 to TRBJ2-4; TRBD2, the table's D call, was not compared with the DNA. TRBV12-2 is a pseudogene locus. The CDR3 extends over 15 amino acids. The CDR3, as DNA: TGTGCAAGTCGCTTAAGCCCCTGGGCCAAAAACATTCAGTACTTC. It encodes CASRLSPWAKNIQYF.

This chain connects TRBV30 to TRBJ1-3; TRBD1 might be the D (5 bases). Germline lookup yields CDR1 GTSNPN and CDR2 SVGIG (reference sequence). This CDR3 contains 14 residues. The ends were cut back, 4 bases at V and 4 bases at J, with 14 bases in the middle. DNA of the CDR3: TGTGCCTGGATCTGGGGCACGGGGGGAAACACCATATATTTT. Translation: CAWIWGTGGNTIYF.

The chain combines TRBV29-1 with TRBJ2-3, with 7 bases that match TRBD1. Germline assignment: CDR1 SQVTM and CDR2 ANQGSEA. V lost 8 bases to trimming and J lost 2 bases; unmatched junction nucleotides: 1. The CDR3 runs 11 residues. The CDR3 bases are TGCAGCCAGGGGGACACAGATACGCAGTATTTT. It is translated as CSQGDTDTQYF.

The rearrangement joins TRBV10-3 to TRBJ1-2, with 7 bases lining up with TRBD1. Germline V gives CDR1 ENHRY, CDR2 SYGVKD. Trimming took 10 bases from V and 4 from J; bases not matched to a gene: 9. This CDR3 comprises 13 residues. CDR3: CATGTDPTYGYTF. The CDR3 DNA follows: TGTGCCACGGGGACAGATCCTACCTATGGCTACACCTTC.

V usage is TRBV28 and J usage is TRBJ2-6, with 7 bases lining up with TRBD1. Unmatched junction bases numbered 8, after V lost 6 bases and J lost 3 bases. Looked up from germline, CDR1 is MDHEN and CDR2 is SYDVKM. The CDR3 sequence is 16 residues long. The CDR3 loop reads CASSPATGIGANVLTF. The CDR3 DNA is TGTGCCAGCAGCCCCGCGACAGGGATTGGGGCCAACGTCCTGACTTTC. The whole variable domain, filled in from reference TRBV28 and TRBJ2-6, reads DVKVTQSSRYLVKRTGEKVFLECVQDMDHENMFWYRQDPGLGLRLIYFSYDVKMKEKGDIPEGYSVSREKKERFSLILESASTNQTSMYLCASSPATGIGANVLTFGAGSRLTVL.

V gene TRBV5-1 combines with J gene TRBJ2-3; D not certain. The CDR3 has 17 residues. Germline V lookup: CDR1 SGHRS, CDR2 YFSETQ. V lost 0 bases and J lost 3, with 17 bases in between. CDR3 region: CASSLGLDKLTTDTQYF. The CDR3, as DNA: TGCGCCAGCAGCTTGGGACTCGACAAACTGACAACAGATACGCAGTATTTT.

The DNA for the CDR3 is TGTGCCAGCAGCCCCAGACAGGGGTATAATTCACCCCTCCACTTT. This sequence encodes CASSPRQGYNSPLHF. The chain recombines TRBV14 with TRBJ1-6; 8 bases align to TRBD1. CDR1 and CDR2 (germline): SGHDN, FVKESK. The CDR3 contains 15 residues. The junction had 3 bases not matched to a gene; V was cut back by 4 bases and J by 4 bases.

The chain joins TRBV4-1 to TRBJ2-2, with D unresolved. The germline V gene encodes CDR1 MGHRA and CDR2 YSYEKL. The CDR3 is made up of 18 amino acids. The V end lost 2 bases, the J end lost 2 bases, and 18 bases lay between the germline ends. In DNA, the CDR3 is TGCGCCAGCAGCCAAACGAGGTTCAGTACAACTAACACCGGGGAGCTGTTTTTT. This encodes CASSQTRFSTTNTGELFF.

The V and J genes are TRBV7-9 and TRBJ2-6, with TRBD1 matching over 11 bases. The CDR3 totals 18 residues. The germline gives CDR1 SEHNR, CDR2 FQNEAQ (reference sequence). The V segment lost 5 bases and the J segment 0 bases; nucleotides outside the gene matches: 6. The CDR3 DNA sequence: TGTGCCAGCAGCGCGGACAGGGGGCATCCCTCTGGGGCCAACGTCCTGACTTTC. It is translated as CASSADRGHPSGANVLTF.

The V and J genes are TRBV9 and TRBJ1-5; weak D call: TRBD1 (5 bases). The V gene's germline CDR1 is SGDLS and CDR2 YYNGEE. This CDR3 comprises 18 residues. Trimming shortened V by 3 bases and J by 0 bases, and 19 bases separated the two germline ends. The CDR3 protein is CASSEQTGHLDSNQPQHF. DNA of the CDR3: TGTGCCAGCAGCGAGCAAACTGGACATTTGGATAGCAATCAGCCCCAGCATTTT.

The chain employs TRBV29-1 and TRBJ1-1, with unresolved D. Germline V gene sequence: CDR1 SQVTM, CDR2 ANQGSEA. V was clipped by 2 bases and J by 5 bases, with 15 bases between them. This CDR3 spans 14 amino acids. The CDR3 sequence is CSVESLLGITEAFF. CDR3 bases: TGCAGCGTTGAATCCCTTTTAGGGATTACTGAAGCTTTCTTT.